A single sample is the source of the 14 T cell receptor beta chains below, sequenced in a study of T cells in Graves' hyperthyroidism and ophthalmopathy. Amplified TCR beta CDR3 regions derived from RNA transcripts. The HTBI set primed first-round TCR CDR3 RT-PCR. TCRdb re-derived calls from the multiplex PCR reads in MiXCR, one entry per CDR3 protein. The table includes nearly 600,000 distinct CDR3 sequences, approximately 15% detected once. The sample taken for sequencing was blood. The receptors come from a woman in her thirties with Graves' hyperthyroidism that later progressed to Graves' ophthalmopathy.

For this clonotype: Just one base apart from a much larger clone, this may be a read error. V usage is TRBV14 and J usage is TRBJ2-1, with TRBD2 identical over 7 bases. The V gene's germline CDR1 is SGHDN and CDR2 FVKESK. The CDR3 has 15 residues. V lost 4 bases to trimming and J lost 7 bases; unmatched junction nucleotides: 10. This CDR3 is CASSRQFGEGNEQFF. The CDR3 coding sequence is TGTGCCAGCAGCCGGCAGTTCGGGGAGGGTAATGAGCAGTTCTTC.

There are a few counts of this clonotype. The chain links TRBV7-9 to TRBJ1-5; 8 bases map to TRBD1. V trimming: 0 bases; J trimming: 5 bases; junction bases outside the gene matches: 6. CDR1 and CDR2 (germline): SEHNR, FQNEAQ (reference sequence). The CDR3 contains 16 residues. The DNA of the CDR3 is TGTGCCAGCAGCTTAGCGCTTGGACAGGGACATCAGCCCCAGCATTTT. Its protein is CASSLALGQGHQPQHF.

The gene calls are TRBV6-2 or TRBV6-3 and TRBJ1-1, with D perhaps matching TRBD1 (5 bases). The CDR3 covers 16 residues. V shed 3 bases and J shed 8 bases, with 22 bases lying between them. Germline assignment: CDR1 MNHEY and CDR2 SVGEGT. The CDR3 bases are TGTGCCAGCAGTTATTTAGACCCAGGACGGAAGGGGGAAGCTTTCTTT. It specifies CASSYLDPGRKGEAFF.

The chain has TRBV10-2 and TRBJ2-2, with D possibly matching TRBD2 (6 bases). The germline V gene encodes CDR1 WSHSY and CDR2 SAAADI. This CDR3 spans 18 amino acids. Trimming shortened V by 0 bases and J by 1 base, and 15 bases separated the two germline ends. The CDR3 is CASSESSSGGGNTGELFF. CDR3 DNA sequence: TGCGCCAGCAGTGAGTCGAGTAGCGGAGGTGGGAACACCGGGGAGCTGTTTTTT.

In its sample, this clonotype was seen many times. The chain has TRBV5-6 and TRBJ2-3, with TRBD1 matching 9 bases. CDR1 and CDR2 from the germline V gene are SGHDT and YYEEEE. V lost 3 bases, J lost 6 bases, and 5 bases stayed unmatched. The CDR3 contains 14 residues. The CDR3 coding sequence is TGTGCCAGCAGCTGGGGAGGGACAGGGGATACGCAGTATTTT. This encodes CASSWGGTGDTQYF.

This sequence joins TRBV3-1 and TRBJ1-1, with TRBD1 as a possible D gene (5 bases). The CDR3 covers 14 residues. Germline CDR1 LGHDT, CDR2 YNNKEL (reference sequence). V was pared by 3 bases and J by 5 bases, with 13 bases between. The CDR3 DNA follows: TGTGCCAGCAGCCACTGGGGCGGGGGGACTGAAGCTTTCTTT. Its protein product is CASSHWGGGTEAFF.

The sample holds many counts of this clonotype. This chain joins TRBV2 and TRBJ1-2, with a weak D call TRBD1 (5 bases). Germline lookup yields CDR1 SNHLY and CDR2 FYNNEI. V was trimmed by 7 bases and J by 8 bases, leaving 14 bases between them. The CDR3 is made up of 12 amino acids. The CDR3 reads CASTPEGWGYTF. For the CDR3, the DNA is TGTGCCAGCACCCCAGAGGGGTGGGGCTACACCTTC.

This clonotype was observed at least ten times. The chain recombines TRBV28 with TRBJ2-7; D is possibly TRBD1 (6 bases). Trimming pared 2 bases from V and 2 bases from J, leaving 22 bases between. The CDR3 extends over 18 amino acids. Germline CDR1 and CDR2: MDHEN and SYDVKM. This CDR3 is CASSLPPHRDTYTYEQYF. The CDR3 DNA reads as TGTGCCAGCAGTTTACCTCCCCACCGGGACACCTATACCTACGAGCAGTACTTC.

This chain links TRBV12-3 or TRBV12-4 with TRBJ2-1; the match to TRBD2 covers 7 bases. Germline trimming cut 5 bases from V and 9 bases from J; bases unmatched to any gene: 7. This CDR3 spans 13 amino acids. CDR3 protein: CASSTLLASEQFF. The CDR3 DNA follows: TGTGCCAGCAGTACCCTACTAGCGAGTGAGCAGTTCTTC.

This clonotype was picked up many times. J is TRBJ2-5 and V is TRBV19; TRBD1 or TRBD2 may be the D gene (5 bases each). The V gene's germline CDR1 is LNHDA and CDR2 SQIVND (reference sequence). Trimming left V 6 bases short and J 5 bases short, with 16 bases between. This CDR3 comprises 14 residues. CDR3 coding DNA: TGTGCCAGTAGCAACAGGATGGGAGTGGAGACCCAGTACTTC. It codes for CASSNRMGVETQYF.

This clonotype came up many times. CDR3 sequence reads: CACVRDGHEQYF. CDR3 in DNA: TGTGCCTGCGTCAGGGATGGCCACGAGCAGTACTTC. This chain connects TRBV30 to TRBJ2-7, with D perhaps matching TRBD1 (5 bases). Germline loops: CDR1 GTSNPN, CDR2 SVGIG (reference sequence). V was pared by 6 bases and J by 5 bases, with 14 bases between. This CDR3 is 12 amino acids long.

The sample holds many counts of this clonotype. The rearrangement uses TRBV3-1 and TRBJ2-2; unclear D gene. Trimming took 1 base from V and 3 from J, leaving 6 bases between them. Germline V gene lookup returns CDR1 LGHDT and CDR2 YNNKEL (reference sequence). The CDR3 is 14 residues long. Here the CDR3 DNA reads TGTGCCAGCAGCCAAGGTGGAGACACCGGGGAGCTGTTTTTT. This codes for CASSQGGDTGELFF. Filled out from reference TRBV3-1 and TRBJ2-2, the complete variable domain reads DTAVSQTPKYLVTQMGNDKSIKCEQNLGHDTMYWYKQDSKKFLKIMFSYNNKELIINETVPNRFSPKSPDKAHLNLHINSLELGDSAVYFCASSQGGDTGELFFGEGSRLTVL.

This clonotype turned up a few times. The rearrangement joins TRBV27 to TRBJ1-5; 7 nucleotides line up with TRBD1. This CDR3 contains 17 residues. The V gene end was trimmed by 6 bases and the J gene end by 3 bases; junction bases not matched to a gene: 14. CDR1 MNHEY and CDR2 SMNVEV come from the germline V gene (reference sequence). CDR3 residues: CASSPDRDSTFNQPQHF. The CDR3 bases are TGTGCCAGCAGCCCCGACCGGGACAGCACCTTCAATCAGCCCCAGCATTTT.

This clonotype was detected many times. The chain's CDR3 is CASSLGRQLLNSPLHF. The CDR3 region has the DNA TGTGCCAGCAGCTTAGGCCGACAGCTACTTAATTCACCCCTCCACTTT. The rearrangement joins TRBV13 to TRBJ1-6; D possibly corresponds to TRBD1 (5 bases). CDR3 length equals 16 residues. Trimming cost V 0 bases and J 6 bases, with 12 bases left between them. Germline CDR1 is PRHDT and CDR2 is FYEKMQ (reference sequence).